Following are 15 T cell receptor beta chains from one sample sequenced in a study of T cell clonality in common variable immunodeficiency. Broader study findings: Reportedly, TCR beta sequences from common variable immunodeficiency showed fewer deletions and N-nucleotide insertions.

Libraries were prepared by immunoSEQ multiplex PCR; TCRdb keeps only in-frame clonotypes and omits some of them. The repertoire has over 25,000 clones, none seen only once; the ten largest take 25% to 30%. Their antigens are not known. The specimen was peripheral blood mononuclear cells. The receptors were gathered from a human donor with common variable immunodeficiency.

Worth noting for this clone: The read terminates 3 residues before the CDR3 end, so the remaining end is supplied by the germline J gene. The chain uses TRBV6-2 or TRBV6-3 and TRBJ2-3, with 10 positions matching TRBD1. V lost 5 bases and J lost 6; bases outside the gene matches: 8. Per the germline V gene, CDR1 is MNHEY and CDR2 is SVGEGT. The length of the CDR3 is 15 residues. The CDR3 sequence is CASSTWTGGRDTQYF. CDR3 DNA (partial): TGTGCCAGCAGTACTTGGACAGGGGGTCGGGATACG.

Comments on this clone: The observed sequence ends 3 residues before the CDR3 terminus, with the missing tail filled in from the germline J gene. The gene calls are TRBV29-1 and TRBJ2-5, with D unresolved. The CDR3 runs to 12 residues. The V end was cut by 4 bases, the J end by 2 bases, with 8 bases between. Germline V gene sequence: CDR1 SQVTM, CDR2 ANQGSEA. CDR3: CSVAPQQETQYF. CDR3 DNA, as far as it was read: TGCAGCGTTGCCCCACAGCAAGAGACC. Full variable domain (remainder filled in from reference TRBV29-1 and TRBJ2-5): SAVISQKPSRDICQRGTSLTIQCQVDSQVTMMFWYRQQPGQSLTLIATANQGSEATYESGFVIDKFPISRPNLTFSTLTVSNMSPEDSSIYLCSVAPQQETQYFGPGTRLLVL.

This clone was found many times. The covered CDR3 bases are TGTGCCAGCAGCCTTGGACTGCACACAGATACG. Amino acid sequence: CASSLGLHTDT. The whole CDR3 protein is CASSLGLHTDTQYF. The chain couples TRBV7-2 to TRBJ2-3, with a possible D match to TRBD2 (5 bases). The sequenced fragment ends 3 residues before the CDR3 boundary, so the rest is inferred from the germline J gene. The CDR3 sequence is 14 residues long. Per germline, CDR1 SGHTA and CDR2 FQGNSA. V lost 5 bases to trimming and J lost 2 bases, with 11 bases between them.

This clone showed up just a few times. With the read ending 3 residues before the CDR3 end, the germline J gene is used to fill in that end. V usage is TRBV30 and J usage is TRBJ2-2, with 7 bases aligning to TRBD1. The length of the CDR3 is 13 residues. The junction had 2 bases not matched to a gene; V was cut back by 0 bases and J by 7 bases. Germline V gene data show CDR1 as GTSNPN and CDR2 as SVGIG (reference sequence). CDR3: CAWSVTGYGELFF. CDR3 bases read: TGTGCCTGGAGTGTGACAGGGTACGGGGAG.

In this sample, this clone turned up a few times. Read sequence stops 3 residues before the CDR3 end, and the germline J gene provides the missing end. The J gene is TRBJ1-1, the V gene TRBV30, with no clear D. Per germline, CDR1 GTSNPN and CDR2 SVGIG (reference sequence). The CDR3 spans 14 residues. V was cut by 0 bases and J by 1 base, with 9 bases left in between. The part of the CDR3 DNA that was read is TGTGCCTGGAGTGTATCAGTCCCGAACACTGAA. Translation: CAWSVSVPNTE. The entire CDR3 reads CAWSVSVPNTEAFF. Looking up the rest from reference TRBV30 and TRBJ1-1 gives the full variable domain: SQTIHQWPATLVQPVGSPLSLECTVEGTSNPNLYWYRQAAGRGLQLLFYSVGIGQISSEVPQNLSASRPQDRQFILSSKKLLLSDSGFYLCAWSVSVPNTEAFFGQGTRLTVV.

This clone came up a few times. The DNA ends 3 residues before the CDR3 does, and the rest of the CDR3 is filled in from the germline J gene. The rearrangement links TRBV19 to TRBJ1-2; 7 positions match TRBD1. The CDR3 sequence is 14 residues long. Germline V lookup: CDR1 LNHDA, CDR2 SQIVND (reference sequence). The trim removed 3 bases at V and 6 bases at J, leaving 7 bases unmatched. The chain's CDR3 is CASSMTGIENGYTF. CDR3 DNA (partial): TGTGCCAGTAGTATGACAGGGATCGAGAATGGC.

This clone was observed a few times. With the read ending 3 residues before the CDR3 end, the germline J gene is used to fill in that end. This chain connects TRBV20-1 to TRBJ1-1, with D perhaps matching TRBD1 (5 bases). V was shortened by 6 bases and J by 0 bases, with 17 bases between the two germline ends. This CDR3 is 15 amino acids long. Germline V lookup: CDR1 DFQATT, CDR2 SNEGSKA (reference sequence). The CDR3 sequence: CSAADIFPMNTEAFF. The CDR3 DNA, read in part, is TGCAGTGCGGCGGACATTTTCCCAATGAACACTGAA.

With regard to this clone: The CDR3 end is not reached by the read, which stops 3 residues before it; the germline J gene fills it in. This rearrangement joins TRBV30 to TRBJ1-3; TRBD1 might be the D (6 bases). The V and J ends lost 3 bases and 0 bases respectively, with 9 bases between them. This CDR3 is built from 14 residues. Germline CDR1 and CDR2: GTSNPN and SVGIG (reference sequence). Here the CDR3 reads CAWRDSSSGNTIYF. The CDR3 DNA, read in part, is TGTGCCTGGAGGGACAGTTCCTCTGGAAACACC. Full variable domain (remainder filled in from reference TRBV30 and TRBJ1-3): SQTIHQWPATLVQPVGSPLSLECTVEGTSNPNLYWYRQAAGRGLQLLFYSVGIGQISSEVPQNLSASRPQDRQFILSSKKLLLSDSGFYLCAWRDSSSGNTIYFGEGSWLTVV.

This clone was seen a handful of times. The CDR3 sequence is CASTPGTGNTIYF. CDR3 DNA (partial): TGTGCCAGTACCCCAGGAACTGGAAACACC. The genes are TRBV19 and TRBJ1-3; D is ambiguous. From the germline J gene comes the end of the CDR3, since the read stops 3 residues before it. Germline CDR1 and CDR2: LNHDA and SQIVND (reference sequence). The CDR3 has 13 amino acids. Trimming took 7 bases from V and 2 from J, leaving 9 bases between them.

Remarks on this clone: The CDR3 extends 3 residues past the end of the read, so its final part is completed from the germline J gene. V gene TRBV7-9 combines with J gene TRBJ2-7; 7 bases are shared with TRBD1. CDR1 and CDR2 from the germline V gene are SEHNR and FQNEAQ (reference sequence). This CDR3 region has 14 residues. V was clipped by 5 bases and J by 4 bases; unmatched bases: 8. CDR3: CASSPGQIVYEQYF. The sequenced part of the CDR3 DNA is TGTGCCAGCAGCCCGGGACAGATAGTTTACGAG.

On this clone: The read ends 3 residues before the CDR3 terminus; that terminus is restored from the germline J gene. The chain is built from TRBV6-2 or TRBV6-3 and TRBJ1-1; D not resolved. Trimming cost V 2 bases and J 6 bases, with 19 bases left between them. Germline V lookup: CDR1 MNHEY, CDR2 SVGEGT. This CDR3 contains 16 residues. The CDR3 bases that were read are TGTGCCAGCAGTTACGCCCGCAGGAATCGGAGGCCTGAA. Translation gives CASSYARRNRRPE. The full CDR3 sequence reads CASSYARRNRRPEAFF.

In this sample, this clone turned up a few times. CDR3 DNA (partial): TGCGCCAGCAGCTTGGCAGGGGCCCGCACAGATACG. Its translation is CASSLAGARTDT. The whole CDR3 sequence reads CASSLAGARTDTQYF. The J gene is TRBJ2-3, the V gene TRBV5-1, with a possible D match to TRBD1 (6 bases). The CDR3 end lies 3 residues beyond the end of the read and is filled in from the germline J gene. CDR1 SGHRS and CDR2 YFSETQ come from the germline V gene. V was clipped by 0 bases and J by 1 base, with 9 bases between them. This CDR3 spans 15 amino acids. Full variable domain (outside the CDR3, taken from reference TRBV5-1 and TRBJ2-3): KAGVTQTPRYLIKTRGQQVTLSCSPISGHRSVSWYQQTPGQGLQFLFEYFSETQRNKGNFPGRFSGRQFSNSRSEMNVSTLELGDSALYLCASSLAGARTDTQYFGPGTRLTVL.

To note about this clone: The CDR3 end lies 3 residues beyond the end of the read and is filled in from the germline J gene. V usage is TRBV13 and J usage is TRBJ2-3, with 7 nucleotides matching TRBD2. CDR3 size: 15 residues. Per germline, CDR1 PRHDT and CDR2 FYEKMQ (reference sequence). The V gene end was trimmed by 3 bases and the J gene end by 0 bases; junction bases not matched to a gene: 3. Incomplete CDR3 DNA: TGTGCCAGCAGCTTTAGCGGGCGAAGCACAGATACG. This codes for CASSFSGRSTDT. The CDR3 reads in full as CASSFSGRSTDTQYF.

In its sample, this clone was seen many times. The read gets to within 3 residues of the CDR3 end, and the germline J gene fills in the rest. J is TRBJ1-4 and V is TRBV20-1; 8 positions agree with TRBD1. Per the germline V gene, CDR1 is DFQATT and CDR2 is SNEGSKA (reference sequence). V lost 4 bases to trimming and J lost 3 bases; unmatched junction nucleotides: 1. The CDR3 is 13 amino acids. CDR3: CSATDRANEKLFF. CDR3 DNA, as far as it was read: TGCAGTGCTACGGACAGGGCTAATGAAAAA.

As to this clone: The sequence runs out 3 residues before the end of the CDR3; the remainder is reconstructed from the germline J gene. This chain links TRBV30 with TRBJ1-5; 7 nucleotides match TRBD1. Germline V gene lookup returns CDR1 GTSNPN and CDR2 SVGIG (reference sequence). The CDR3 consists of 14 residues. V was pared by 3 bases and J by 6 bases, with 8 bases of the junction left unmatched. This chain's CDR3 is CAWSVPGGSQPQHF. CDR3 DNA, as far as it was read: TGTGCCTGGAGCGTGCCAGGGGGAAGTCAGCCC. The whole variable domain, filled in from reference TRBV30 and TRBJ1-5, reads SQTIHQWPATLVQPVGSPLSLECTVEGTSNPNLYWYRQAAGRGLQLLFYSVGIGQISSEVPQNLSASRPQDRQFILSSKKLLLSDSGFYLCAWSVPGGSQPQHFGDGTRLSIL.